This record looks at one T cell receptor (beta chain) sequence and its context. The data stem from a study of blood T cells in healthy people across ages. The second PCR ran about 6 to 11 cycles with a sample-barcoded 5' primer and J-beta primers. TCRdb reprocessed the 5' RACE reads via MiXCR and lists one record per CDR3 protein. The sample records 660,000 or so distinct CDR3 sequences, roughly 53% being singletons. The clonotype comes from a man in his 60s in good health. Specimen: blood.

This CDR3 is CASSLEFSYEQYF. DNA for the CDR3: TGTGCCAGCAGTTTGGAGTTTTCCTACGAGCAGTACTTC. The chain carries TRBV6-5 and TRBJ2-7; D is ambiguous. Trimming took 4 bases from V and 1 from J, leaving 8 bases between them. The CDR3 runs 13 residues. The germline gives CDR1 MNHEY, CDR2 SVGAGI.